Included here is one TCR beta chain sequence, with context. Preparation of the TCRbeta library was carried out with unique molecular identifiers. TCRdb processed the PCR reads anew with MiXCR; each CDR3 protein has one entry. The profile shows 400,000 to 500,000 distinct CDR3 sequences, 11% of them singletons. The entry originates in a study of T-cell reconstitution after alpha-beta-depleted transplantation in children. Trimming cost V 7 bases and J 5 bases, with 14 bases left between them. In germline, CDR1 is SQVTM, CDR2 ANQGSEA. This CDR3 spans 13 amino acids. The chain combines TRBV29-1 with TRBJ2-2; D tentatively reads TRBD1 or TRBD2 (5 bases each). The source was PBMCs from the stem cell graft donor, collected from the stem cell graft. The clonotype comes from a human donor who donated a stem cell graft to a child with acute myeloid leukemia. Here the CDR3 reads CSASGTATGELFF. CDR3 DNA: TGCAGCGCGTCCGGGACCGCTACCGGGGAGCTGTTTTTT.